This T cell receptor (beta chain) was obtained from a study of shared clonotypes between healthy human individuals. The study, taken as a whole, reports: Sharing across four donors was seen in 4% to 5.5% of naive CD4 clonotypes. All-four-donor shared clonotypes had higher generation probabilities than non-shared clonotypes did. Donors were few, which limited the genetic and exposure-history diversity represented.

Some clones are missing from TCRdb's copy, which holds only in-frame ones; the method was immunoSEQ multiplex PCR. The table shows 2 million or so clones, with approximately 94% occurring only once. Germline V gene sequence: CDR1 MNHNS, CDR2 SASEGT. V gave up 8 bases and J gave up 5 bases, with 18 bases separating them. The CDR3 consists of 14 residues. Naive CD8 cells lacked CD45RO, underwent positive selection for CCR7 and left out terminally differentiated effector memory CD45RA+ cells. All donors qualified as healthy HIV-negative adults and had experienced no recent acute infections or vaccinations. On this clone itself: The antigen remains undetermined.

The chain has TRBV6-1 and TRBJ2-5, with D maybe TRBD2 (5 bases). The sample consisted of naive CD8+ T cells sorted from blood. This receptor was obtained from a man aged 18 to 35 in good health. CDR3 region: CASLGLQAGETQYF. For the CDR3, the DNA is TGTGCCAGCTTAGGACTTCAGGCTGGGGAGACCCAGTACTTC.